These 5 T cell receptor beta chains were all obtained from the same sample, sequenced in a study of blood T cell repertoires in COVID-19. The assay was immunoSEQ multiplex PCR, and TCRdb's table has in-frame clones only and misses some. In the table there are about 230,000 clones, roughly 79% of which are singletons. Sequencing was done on a sample of peripheral blood. These receptors were collected from a woman older than 75 with COVID-19, enrolled during active disease.

The chain is built from TRBV5-1 and TRBJ2-3; 12 bases are shared with TRBD1. Germline assignment: CDR1 SGHRS and CDR2 YFSETQ. The CDR3 runs 15 residues. J gave up 5 bases and V 4 bases, and 5 bases lay outside the gene matches. CDR3 in amino acids: CASSPRDRGQDTQYF. The CDR3 nucleotides read TGCGCCAGCAGCCCTCGGGACAGGGGGCAAGATACGCAGTATTTT. Together with reference TRBV5-1 and TRBJ2-3, the CDR3 gives the full variable domain: KAGVTQTPRYLIKTRGQQVTLSCSPISGHRSVSWYQQTPGQGLQFLFEYFSETQRNKGNFPGRFSGRQFSNSRSEMNVSTLELGDSALYLCASSPRDRGQDTQYFGPGTRLTVL.

Details on this clone: Other DNA sequences in the same sample also yield this CDR3. The chain uses TRBV7-3 and TRBJ1-1, with D unclear. The V end was cut by 5 bases, the J end by 1 base, with 8 bases between. The CDR3 spans 13 residues. Germline lookup yields CDR1 SGHTA and CDR2 FQGTGA. The CDR3 here is CASSLQENTEAFF. CDR3 DNA: TGTGCCAGCAGCCTCCAGGAGAACACTGAAGCTTTCTTT.

This chain connects TRBV19 to TRBJ2-5, with 13 bases fitting TRBD2. Germline CDR1 and CDR2: LNHDA and SQIVND (reference sequence). V trimming: 3 bases; J trimming: 0 bases; junction bases outside the gene matches: 4. The CDR3 length is 17 residues. In DNA, the CDR3 is TGTGCCAGTAGTATCCCCGGACTAGCGGGGGACCAAGAGACCCAGTACTTC. The encoded protein is CASSIPGLAGDQETQYF.

The chain couples TRBV7-9 to TRBJ1-1, with TRBD1 matching 8 bases. Germline CDR1 is SEHNR and CDR2 is FQNEAQ (reference sequence). The V and J ends lost 5 bases and 7 bases, in that order; junction bases with no gene match: 6. The CDR3 loop spans 13 amino acids. The DNA of the CDR3 is TGTGCCAGCAGCCTAACAGGGGGTGGTGAAGCTTTCTTT. This codes for CASSLTGGGEAFF.

The V call is TRBV5-4, the J call TRBJ2-1; possible D gene TRBD1, 6 bases. The V gene lost 0 bases and the J gene lost 0 bases, with 7 bases spanning the gap. The CDR3 extends over 15 amino acids. The germline V gene encodes CDR1 SGHNT and CDR2 YYREEE (reference sequence). The CDR3 nucleotides are TGTGCCAGCAGCTTGGCGACAGGCTCCTACAATGAGCAGTTCTTC. The encoded protein is CASSLATGSYNEQFF.